The clone carrying this T cell receptor beta chain was seen only once. Its specificity is not known. This entry belongs to a study of cytomegalovirus exposure and HLA in healthy donors. Whole-study findings and limits: Cytomegalovirus status, reportedly, was diagnosed with high specificity and sensitivity by the classifier.

The repertoire was sequenced with immunoSEQ multiplex PCR; TCRdb's copy has only in-frame clones and lacks some. Of roughly 150,000 clones in the sample, nearly 90% were seen once. The donors were part of the validation cohort of 95 to 150 subjects. That cohort was separate from the first cohort, which comprised several hundred subjects. The germline CDR1 and CDR2 sequences are SQVTM and ANQGSEA. Trimming at V came to 5 bases and at J to 6 bases, leaving 8 bases not matched to a gene. The CDR3 has 14 residues. Source material: PBMCs. The chain joins TRBV29-1 to TRBJ2-2, with 8 bases lining up with TRBD1. The receptor comes from a man between 18 and 29 years old in good health and CMV-seropositive. The CDR3 spells CSVPDRGRAGELFF. CDR3 bases: TGCAGCGTTCCCGACAGGGGTAGGGCCGGGGAGCTGTTTTTT.